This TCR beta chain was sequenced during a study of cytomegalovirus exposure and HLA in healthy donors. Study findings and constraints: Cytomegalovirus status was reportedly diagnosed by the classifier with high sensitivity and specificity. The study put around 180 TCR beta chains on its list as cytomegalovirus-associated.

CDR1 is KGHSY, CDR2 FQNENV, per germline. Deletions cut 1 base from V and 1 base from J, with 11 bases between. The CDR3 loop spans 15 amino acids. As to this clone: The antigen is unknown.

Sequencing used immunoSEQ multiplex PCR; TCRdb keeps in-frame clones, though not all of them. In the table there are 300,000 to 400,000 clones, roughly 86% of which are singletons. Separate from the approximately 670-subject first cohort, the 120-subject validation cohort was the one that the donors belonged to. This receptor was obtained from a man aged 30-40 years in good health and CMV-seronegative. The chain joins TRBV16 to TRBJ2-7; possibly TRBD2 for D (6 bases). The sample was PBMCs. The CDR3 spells CASSQFIGRSYEQYF. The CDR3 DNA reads TGTGCCAGCAGCCAATTTATTGGGAGGTCCTACGAGCAGTACTTC. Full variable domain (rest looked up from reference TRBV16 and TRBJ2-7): GEEVAQTPKHLVRGEGQKAKLYCAPIKGHSYVFWYQQVLKNEFKFLISFQNENVFDETGMPKERFSAKCLPNSPCSLEIQATKLEDSAVYFCASSQFIGRSYEQYFGPGTRLTVT.